What follows are 13 T cell receptor beta chains derived from one specimen sequenced in a study of shared clonotypes between healthy human individuals. CD45RO-negative CD8 cells positively selected for CCR7 made up the naive population, which excluded terminally differentiated effector memory CD45RA+ cells. Clones were read by immunoSEQ multiplex PCR, and TCRdb kept only the in-frame ones, dropping some. The profile shows under 2,000,000 clones, about 95% of them singletons. Sequencing was done on a sample of naive CD8+ T cells sorted from blood. The receptors come from a man aged 18 to 35 in good health.

The V gene is TRBV27, the J gene TRBJ1-2, with D maybe TRBD1 (5 bases). The ends were cut back, 5 bases at V and 4 bases at J, with 11 bases in the middle. The germline CDR1 and CDR2 sequences are MNHEY and SMNVEV (reference sequence). The length of the CDR3 is 13 residues. The CDR3 region is CASSPGTLYGYTF. The DNA of the CDR3 is TGTGCCAGCAGTCCCGGGACTCTCTATGGCTACACCTTC.

Points on this clone: Other DNA sequences within the sample encode an identical CDR3. This chain uses TRBV7-9 with TRBJ1-1; D is ambiguous. The V end lost 6 bases, the J end lost 1 base, and 9 bases lay between the germline ends. The germline V gene has CDR1 SEHNR and CDR2 FQNEAQ (reference sequence). This CDR3 comprises 13 residues. The CDR3 is CASSPGSNTEAFF. In DNA form, the CDR3 reads TGTGCCAGCAGTCCTGGTTCGAACACTGAAGCTTTCTTT.

V usage is TRBV6-6 and J usage is TRBJ2-7; D is undetermined. CDR1 is MNHNY and CDR2 is SVGAGI in the germline V gene (reference sequence). Trimming removed 2 bases from V and 2 bases from J, with 16 bases in between. This CDR3 has 16 residues. The CDR3, as DNA: TGTGCCAGCAGTTACGAAGACTCTCGACAAACCTACGAGCAGTACTTC. Its translation: CASSYEDSRQTYEQYF.

Concerning this clone itself: The sample has other DNA sequences that encode this CDR3 too. Written as DNA, the CDR3 is TGTGCCAGCAGTTTGGGACAGGGCGATCAGCCCCAGCATTTT. This codes for CASSLGQGDQPQHF. The chain employs TRBV28 and TRBJ1-5; 9 bases match TRBD1. This CDR3 is built from 14 residues. The germline gives CDR1 MDHEN, CDR2 SYDVKM. J lost 5 bases, V lost 3 bases, and 2 bases had no gene match.

The chain uses TRBV30 and TRBJ2-1; D possibly corresponds to TRBD2 (6 bases). The V and J ends lost 3 bases and 6 bases respectively, with 21 bases between them. Germline V gives CDR1 GTSNPN, CDR2 SVGIG (reference sequence). The CDR3 consists of 16 residues. Here the CDR3 DNA reads TGTGCCTGGAGCCTATGGGACTCCCACGTCTTCAATGAGCAGTTCTTC. Encoded protein: CAWSLWDSHVFNEQFF.

The CDR3 sequence: CASSFYATGSYEQYF. The DNA of the CDR3 is TGTGCCAGCAGCTTTTATGCGACAGGCTCCTACGAGCAGTACTTC. The V and J genes are TRBV7-9 and TRBJ2-7; tentative D call: TRBD1 (6 bases). Germline loops: CDR1 SEHNR, CDR2 FQNEAQ (reference sequence). Trimming pared 3 bases from V and 0 bases from J, leaving 12 bases between. The CDR3 has 15 amino acids.

The chain couples TRBV11-2 to TRBJ2-7; no firm D call. Between the trimmed V and J ends, which lost 4 bases and 1 base, there was a span of 8 bases. Germline V lookup: CDR1 SGHAT, CDR2 FQNNGV. This CDR3 has 13 amino acids. For the CDR3, the DNA is TGTGCCAGCAGCTCTGTCGGTTCCTACGAGCAGTACTTC. Residues: CASSSVGSYEQYF.

This chain links TRBV9 with TRBJ1-2; 7 bases are shared with TRBD1. Germline V gene lookup returns CDR1 SGDLS and CDR2 YYNGEE. The CDR3 spans 15 residues. J lost 0 bases, V lost 4 bases, and 6 bases had no gene match. CDR3 region: CASSYTGAPNYGYTF. CDR3 coding DNA: TGTGCCAGCAGCTACACAGGGGCCCCTAACTATGGCTACACCTTC.

V and J are TRBV7-6 and TRBJ2-3, with 12 nucleotides matching TRBD2. With 5 bases clipped from V and 3 bases from J, the junction kept 6 bases outside the gene matches. Germline CDR1 SGHVS, CDR2 FNYEAQ. The CDR3 runs 16 residues. CDR3 loop: CASSRLAGALTDTQYF. The CDR3 DNA reads as TGTGCCAGCAGCAGACTAGCGGGAGCTCTGACAGATACGCAGTATTTT.

This chain uses TRBV6-6 with TRBJ2-7; D gene ambiguous. The CDR3 has 11 amino acids. V lost 6 bases to trimming and J lost 4 bases, with 7 bases between them. Germline assignment: CDR1 MNHNY and CDR2 SVGAGI (reference sequence). The CDR3 region has the DNA TGTGCCAGCAGCGAACTATACGAGCAGTACTTC. It specifies CASSELYEQYF.

The gene calls are TRBV6-5 and TRBJ1-5; no firm D call. V shed 6 bases and J shed 5 bases, with 11 bases lying between them. The CDR3 runs 13 residues. Germline values: CDR1 MNHEY, CDR2 SVGAGI. CDR3: CASSSKVYQPQHF. For the CDR3, the DNA is TGTGCCAGCAGCTCAAAGGTTTATCAGCCCCAGCATTTT.

The chain carries TRBV27 and TRBJ2-7; 9 positions match TRBD1. After removal of 5 bases from V and 3 bases from J, the junction contained 14 bases not matched to a gene. The CDR3 is 17 residues long. Per the germline V gene, CDR1 is MNHEY and CDR2 is SMNVEV (reference sequence). CDR3 sequence reads: CASSPQGASGLYYEQYF. The CDR3 region has the DNA TGTGCCAGCAGTCCACAGGGGGCGAGCGGGTTATACTACGAGCAGTACTTC.

This clone is a singleton in its sample. The CDR3 region has the DNA TGTGCCAGCAGTCCAAAAGAGGGGACTAGCGGGGTCTACGAGCAGTACTTC. It codes for CASSPKEGTSGVYEQYF. This chain links TRBV27 with TRBJ2-7, with 13 bases that match TRBD2. J was trimmed by 3 bases and V by 5 bases; bases with no gene match: 10. CDR1 is MNHEY and CDR2 is SMNVEV in the germline V gene (reference sequence). The CDR3 is 17 amino acids.